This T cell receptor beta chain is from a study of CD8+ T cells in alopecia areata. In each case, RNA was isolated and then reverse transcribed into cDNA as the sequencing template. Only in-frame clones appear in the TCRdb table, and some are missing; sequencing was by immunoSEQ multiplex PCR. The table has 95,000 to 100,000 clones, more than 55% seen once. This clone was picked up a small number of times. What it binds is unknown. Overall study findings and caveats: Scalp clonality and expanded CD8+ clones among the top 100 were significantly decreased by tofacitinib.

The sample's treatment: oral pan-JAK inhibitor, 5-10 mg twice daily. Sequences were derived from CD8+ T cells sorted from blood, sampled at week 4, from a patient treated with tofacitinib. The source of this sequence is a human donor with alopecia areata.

DNA of the CDR3: TGTGCCAGCAAGATGGGGGTCTCTGGAAACACCATATATTTT. Translated: CASKMGVSGNTIYF. The V and J genes are TRBV27 and TRBJ1-3; possibly TRBD1 for D (5 bases). Germline CDR1 and CDR2: MNHEY and SMNVEV (reference sequence). V lost 7 bases to trimming and J lost 0 bases, with 10 bases between them. The CDR3 runs to 14 residues.